One sample yielded the 30 T cell receptor beta chains listed below, sequenced in a study of cytomegalovirus exposure and HLA in healthy donors. Data came from immunoSEQ multiplex PCR; TCRdb stores just in-frame clones and leaves some out. Of 65,000 to 95,000 clones in the sample, 90% to 95% were seen once. Input material: PBMCs. These receptor sequences come from a young woman in good health and CMV-seronegative.

This sequence joins TRBV7-6 and TRBJ2-3; no firm D call. The CDR3 extends over 14 amino acids. V lost 1 base and J lost 3, with 8 bases in between. Germline CDR1 reads SGHVS; CDR2 reads FNYEAQ. CDR3 bases: TGTGCCAGCAGCTTAGGTTACTCTACAGATACGCAGTATTTT. The encoded protein is CASSLGYSTDTQYF.

The CDR3: CASSRSGVYNSPLHF. The CDR3 DNA is TGTGCCAGCAGCCGATCGGGAGTTTATAATTCACCCCTCCACTTT. The J gene is TRBJ1-6, the V gene TRBV5-4; D gene unclear. Trimming took 4 bases from V and 4 from J, leaving 12 bases between them. Germline CDR1 is SGHNT and CDR2 is YYREEE (reference sequence). The CDR3 totals 15 residues.

The chain carries TRBV11-2 and TRBJ1-2; no clear D gene. The CDR3 has 15 amino acids. Trimming took 2 bases from V and 8 from J, leaving 18 bases between them. Germline V gene lookup returns CDR1 SGHAT and CDR2 FQNNGV. CDR3 residues: CASSLSEAGLLGYTF. The DNA of the CDR3 is TGTGCCAGCAGCTTATCAGAGGCCGGACTATTAGGCTACACCTTC.

This clone has just one count. The rearrangement uses TRBV7-9 and TRBJ1-2; D is undetermined. V was clipped by 5 bases and J by 5 bases, with 9 bases between them. This CDR3 contains 12 residues. Germline values: CDR1 SEHNR, CDR2 FQNEAQ (reference sequence). The CDR3 reads CASSPGIYGYTF. CDR3 nucleotide sequence: TGTGCCAGCAGCCCGGGAATTTATGGCTACACCTTC.

This sequence joins TRBV2 and TRBJ1-5; possibly TRBD1 for D (5 bases). This CDR3 is built from 14 residues. Per germline, CDR1 SNHLY and CDR2 FYNNEI. V was clipped by 8 bases and J by 0 bases, with 11 bases between them. Here the CDR3 DNA reads TGTGCCAGCGGACACCTATATAGCAATCAGCCCCAGCATTTT. Protein: CASGHLYSNQPQHF.

The chain's CDR3 is CASKAGARITGELFF. CDR3 nucleotide sequence: TGTGCCAGTAAAGCGGGGGCTCGAATCACCGGGGAGCTGTTTTTT. The chain has TRBV19 and TRBJ2-2, with 8 bases lining up with TRBD2. The CDR3 is 15 amino acids. V trimming: 7 bases; J trimming: 4 bases; junction bases outside the gene matches: 8. Looked up from germline, CDR1 is LNHDA and CDR2 is SQIVND (reference sequence).

V and J are TRBV7-9 and TRBJ2-7, with 8 positions matching TRBD2. The J segment lost 2 bases and the V segment lost 1 base, leaving 4 bases of the junction unmatched. Germline assignment: CDR1 SEHNR and CDR2 FQNEAQ (reference sequence). The CDR3 is 15 amino acids. For the CDR3, the DNA is TGTGCCAGCAGCTTAGACCAGCGGGAGACCTACGAGCAGTACTTC. It encodes CASSLDQRETYEQYF.

The chain couples TRBV28 to TRBJ2-1, with 14 nucleotides matching TRBD2. This CDR3 contains 17 residues. Trimming at V came to 1 base and at J to 10 bases, leaving 9 bases not matched to a gene. CDR1 and CDR2 (germline): MDHEN, SYDVKM. CDR3 in DNA: TGTGCCAGCAGTTTATCAGGGACTAGCGGGAGACTCGGGGAGCAGTTCTTC. Protein product: CASSLSGTSGRLGEQFF.

The chain employs TRBV25-1 and TRBJ2-7; possibly TRBD1 for D (6 bases). The CDR3 consists of 14 residues. Germline V gene lookup returns CDR1 MGHDK and CDR2 SYGVNS. Trimming removed 4 bases from V and 0 bases from J, with 10 bases in between. CDR3 sequence: CASSGGQGSYEQYF. CDR3 DNA sequence: TGTGCCAGCAGTGGGGGGCAGGGCTCCTACGAGCAGTACTTC.

The chain joins TRBV29-1 to TRBJ1-1; TRBD1 agrees at 7 bases. The CDR3 consists of 13 residues. The germline gives CDR1 SQVTM, CDR2 ANQGSEA. V lost 6 bases and J lost 0; bases outside the gene matches: 4. The CDR3 loop reads CSVAGQLNTEAFF. The CDR3 nucleotides read TGCAGCGTGGCGGGACAGTTGAACACTGAAGCTTTCTTT.

DNA for the CDR3: TGTGCCAGCAGTTTAGGACAGAGTCGCACAGATACGCAGTATTTT. Amino acid sequence: CASSLGQSRTDTQYF. The chain joins TRBV27 to TRBJ2-3; tentative D call: TRBD1 (6 bases). Germline V gene data show CDR1 as MNHEY and CDR2 as SMNVEV (reference sequence). This CDR3 has 15 residues. Trimming pared 2 bases from V and 1 base from J, leaving 10 bases between.

The chain employs TRBV4-2 and TRBJ2-1; 9 nucleotides line up with TRBD2. Germline CDR1 reads LGHNA; CDR2 reads YNFKEQ. Trimming removed 0 bases from V and 5 bases from J; junction bases left unmatched: 5. The CDR3 runs 16 residues. The CDR3, as DNA: TGTGCCAGCAGCCAAGATGCCGGGACTAGCAACAATGAGCAGTTCTTC. Amino acids: CASSQDAGTSNNEQFF.

The gene calls are TRBV19 and TRBJ1-4, with 7 nucleotides matching TRBD1. V lost 3 bases and J lost 3; bases outside the gene matches: 7. Germline values: CDR1 LNHDA, CDR2 SQIVND (reference sequence). The CDR3 runs to 16 residues. CDR3: CASSISGGGPNEKLFF. DNA of the CDR3: TGTGCCAGTAGTATTTCGGGAGGGGGCCCTAATGAAAAACTGTTTTTT. The full variable domain, in which reference TRBV19 and TRBJ1-4 provide the parts outside the CDR3, is DGGITQSPKYLFRKEGQNVTLSCEQNLNHDAMYWYRQDPGQGLRLIYYSQIVNDFQKGDIAEGYSVSREKKESFPLTVTSAQKNPTAFYLCASSISGGGPNEKLFFGSGTQLSVL.

This clone was observed a single time. The rearrangement links TRBV6-6 to TRBJ2-3; 7 bases match TRBD1. CDR3 length equals 15 residues. Germline loops: CDR1 MNHNY, CDR2 SVGAGI (reference sequence). V lost 6 bases and J lost 4; bases outside the gene matches: 10. For the CDR3, the DNA is TGTGCCAGCAGCCGACAGGGTGTGAGCGCAGATACGCAGTATTTT. Translating gives CASSRQGVSADTQYF.

The chain carries TRBV5-4 and TRBJ2-5; TRBD2 might be the D (6 bases). The CDR3 has 15 residues. Trimming cost V 1 base and J 1 base, with 11 bases left between them. The germline CDR1 and CDR2 sequences are SGHNT and YYREEE (reference sequence). Written as DNA, the CDR3 is TGTGCCAGCAGCTTGCAGGCCGGGGGCCAAGAGACCCAGTACTTC. Amino acid sequence: CASSLQAGGQETQYF.

This chain connects TRBV7-6 to TRBJ2-1; D may be TRBD1 (6 bases). CDR1 is SGHVS, CDR2 FNYEAQ, per germline. The CDR3 covers 12 residues. The V end was cut by 4 bases, the J end by 5 bases, with 6 bases between. The CDR3 DNA reads TGTGCCAGCAGCTACAGGGACAATGAGCAGTTCTTC. As protein: CASSYRDNEQFF. Based on the CDR3 plus reference TRBV7-6 and TRBJ2-1, the full variable domain is GAGVSQSPRYKVTKRGQDVALRCDPISGHVSLYWYRQALGQGPEFLTYFNYEAQQDKSGLPNDRFSAERPEGSISTLTIQRTEQRDSAMYRCASSYRDNEQFFGPGTRLTVL.

This clone has a single count. V is TRBV27 and J is TRBJ2-1, with 10 nucleotides matching TRBD2. The germline gives CDR1 MNHEY, CDR2 SMNVEV (reference sequence). The V and J ends lost 5 bases and 0 bases, in that order; junction bases with no gene match: 7. The CDR3 runs to 17 residues. The chain's CDR3 is CASSAPGTSVSYNEQFF. The DNA for the CDR3 is TGTGCCAGCAGTGCCCCCGGGACTAGCGTCTCCTACAATGAGCAGTTCTTC.

The chain is built from TRBV28 and TRBJ1-2, with 8 bases that match TRBD1. Germline V gives CDR1 MDHEN, CDR2 SYDVKM. V gave up 2 bases and J gave up 5 bases; unmatched junction bases: 7. The CDR3 is 15 amino acids. CDR3 residues: CASSLPQGAEYGYTF. CDR3 nucleotide sequence: TGTGCCAGCAGTTTACCCCAGGGGGCGGAATATGGCTACACCTTC.

The chain uses TRBV5-6 and TRBJ2-7; 7 bases align to TRBD1. The CDR3 length is 15 residues. Germline V gene sequence: CDR1 SGHDT, CDR2 YYEEEE. With V trimmed by 4 bases and J by 2 bases, 9 bases remained unmatched. The CDR3 nucleotides are TGTGCCAGCAGCCCGACCGGGACAGCACCCTACGAGCAGTACTTC. The encoded protein is CASSPTGTAPYEQYF.

J is TRBJ1-2 and V is TRBV5-6; 8 nucleotides line up with TRBD1. The germline V gene encodes CDR1 SGHDT and CDR2 YYEEEE. V was pared by 5 bases and J by 0 bases, with 6 bases of the junction left unmatched. The CDR3 has 15 residues. The CDR3 loop is CASSLQGAPNYGYTF. CDR3 bases: TGTGCCAGCAGTCTTCAGGGGGCACCTAACTATGGCTACACCTTC.

A word on this clone: The junction and the germline gene differ at one end; a read error may be behind it. CDR3 amino acids: CASTPGLGPSNKQFF. CDR3 bases: TGTGCCAGCACCCCAGGACTAGGCCCCTCCAATAAGCAGTTCTTC. The rearrangement joins TRBV6-6 to TRBJ2-1; 7 positions match TRBD2. Germline V gives CDR1 MNHNY, CDR2 SVGAGI (reference sequence). The CDR3 extends over 15 amino acids.

This rearrangement joins TRBV2 to TRBJ2-1; a weak D match, TRBD1 (5 bases). Germline CDR1 is SNHLY and CDR2 is FYNNEI. V lost 1 base and J 9 bases, leaving 7 bases between the germline ends. The CDR3 is 12 amino acids. CDR3 nucleotide sequence: TGTGCCAGCAGTGAAGTCAGGGTTGAGCAGTTCTTC. Its translation: CASSEVRVEQFF.

The chain combines TRBV27 with TRBJ1-2; no firm D call. The CDR3 consists of 15 residues. The V gene's germline CDR1 is MNHEY and CDR2 SMNVEV (reference sequence). The ends were cut back, 0 bases at V and 7 bases at J, with 15 bases in the middle. The chain's CDR3 is CASSLSLDYTGGYTF. The CDR3 bases are TGTGCCAGCAGTTTATCCCTCGACTACACCGGTGGCTACACCTTC.

The chain recombines TRBV13 with TRBJ2-3, with TRBD1 identical over 10 bases. Trimming cost V 5 bases and J 3 bases; bases outside gene matches: 2. The germline V gene encodes CDR1 PRHDT and CDR2 FYEKMQ (reference sequence). The CDR3 spans 14 residues. For the CDR3, the DNA is TGTGCCAGCAGCCTGGACAGGGGGACAGATACGCAGTATTTT. Residues: CASSLDRGTDTQYF.

The V call is TRBV30, the J call TRBJ1-4; 9 bases match TRBD1. V was clipped by 4 bases and J by 8 bases; unmatched bases: 20. This CDR3 has 18 residues. From germline, CDR1 is GTSNPN and CDR2 SVGIG (reference sequence). CDR3 sequence: CAWTPAGTGPVPGEKLFF. The CDR3 region has the DNA TGTGCCTGGACCCCCGCCGGGACAGGGCCAGTTCCCGGCGAAAAACTGTTTTTT.

This clone was observed a handful of times. The rearrangement links TRBV6-5 to TRBJ1-3, with D possibly TRBD1 on 6 matching bases. V was cut by 4 bases and J by 0 bases, with 10 bases left in between. There are 15 residues in the CDR3. Germline V lookup: CDR1 MNHEY, CDR2 SVGAGI. The CDR3 DNA sequence: TGTGCCAGCAGTTGGGGGCAACTCTCTGGAAACACCATATATTTT. Translation gives CASSWGQLSGNTIYF.

The CDR3 loop is CASRRTGGEGNTIYF. The CDR3, as DNA: TGTGCCAGCAGACGGACAGGGGGGGAAGGAAACACCATATATTTT. The chain has TRBV6-6 and TRBJ1-3; 10 positions agree with TRBD1. J was trimmed by 4 bases and V by 6 bases; bases with no gene match: 6. This CDR3 has 15 residues. The V gene's germline CDR1 is MNHNY and CDR2 SVGAGI (reference sequence).

The J gene is TRBJ2-7, the V gene TRBV19; TRBD2 matches 9 bases. The CDR3 has 15 residues. With V trimmed by 3 bases and J by 6 bases, 9 bases remained unmatched. Per germline, CDR1 LNHDA and CDR2 SQIVND (reference sequence). The chain's CDR3 is CASSIGGRAFFEQYF. CDR3 sequence (DNA): TGTGCCAGTAGTATTGGCGGGAGGGCCTTTTTCGAGCAGTACTTC.

The chain employs TRBV6-6 and TRBJ2-7; D unclear. Germline V gene lookup returns CDR1 MNHNY and CDR2 SVGAGI (reference sequence). Trimming stripped 2 bases from V and 0 bases from J, with 8 bases between. CDR3 length: 14 amino acids. CDR3 in DNA: TGTGCCAGCAGTTACAGCGAAAGCTCCTACGAGCAGTACTTC. It specifies CASSYSESSYEQYF.

This clone appeared a single time. The gene calls are TRBV7-2 and TRBJ2-7; 8 bases are a match to TRBD2. The germline V gene has CDR1 SGHTA and CDR2 FQGNSA. V shed 4 bases, J shed 2 bases, and the junction held 1 base outside the gene matches. The CDR3 is made up of 13 amino acids. As DNA, the CDR3 is TGTGCCAGCAGCTCGGGGGGGCCCTACGAGCAGTACTTC. It codes for CASSSGGPYEQYF. The full variable domain, its missing parts supplied by reference TRBV7-2 and TRBJ2-7, is GAGVSQSPSNKVTEKGKDVELRCDPISGHTALYWYRQSLGQGLEFLIYFQGNSAPDKSGLPSDRFSAERTGGSVSTLTIQRTQQEDSAVYLCASSSGGPYEQYFGPGTRLTVT.